What follows describes a single T cell receptor beta chain. The clone's antigen remains unknown. Within one base of it there is no much larger clone, and no base qualities were kept. The data stem from a study of T cell changes during pregnancy in multiple sclerosis (dated by TCRdb to the late 2010s). Regarding the complete study: The study examined how the T cell repertoire changed over the course of pregnancy in women with multiple sclerosis.

Trimming takes 7 bases from V and 4 bases from J, and the germline ends sit 19 bases apart. The CDR3 spans 15 residues, from the cysteine through the phenylalanine. Only CDR3 DNA remains: 45 bases, in frame from the first base. The germline V gene encodes CDR1 SNHLY and CDR2 FYNNEI. Library construction relied on the immunoSEQ multiplex PCR assay. Sourced from immuneACCESS, this table was stored by TCRdb with only in-frame sequences that have V and J called. A share of the clones is absent; for the studies checked, an unresolved V gene accounts for under half, and the remainder has no known explanation. For this sample the table gives 90,000 to 120,000 clones, of which approximately 90% were detected only once. Roughly 0.82% of the sample rests with the top ten.

This clonotype was obtained from a female donor in good health, enrolled as a control in a pregnancy study. The specimen was peripheral blood, collected in the third trimester of pregnancy. The sequence is built from TRBV2 and TRBJ1-1; the D gene is possibly TRBD1, with 5 bases matching. CDR3 sequence: CASTRDSGHSTEAFF. In nucleotides, the sequence is TGTGCCAGCACGCGGGACTCCGGACACAGCACTGAAGCTTTCTTT.